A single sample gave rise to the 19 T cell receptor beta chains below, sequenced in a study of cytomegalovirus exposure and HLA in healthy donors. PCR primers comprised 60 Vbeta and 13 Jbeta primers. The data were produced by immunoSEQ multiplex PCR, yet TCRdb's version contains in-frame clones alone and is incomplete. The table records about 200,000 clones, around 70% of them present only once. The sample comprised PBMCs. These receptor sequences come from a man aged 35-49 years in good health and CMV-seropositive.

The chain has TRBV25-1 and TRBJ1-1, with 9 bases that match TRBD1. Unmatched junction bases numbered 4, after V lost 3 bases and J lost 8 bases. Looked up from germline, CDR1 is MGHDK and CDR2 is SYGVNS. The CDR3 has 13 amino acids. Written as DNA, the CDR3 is TGTGCCAGCAGTGACCCGGGACAGGGCGAAGCTTTCTTT. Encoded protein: CASSDPGQGEAFF.

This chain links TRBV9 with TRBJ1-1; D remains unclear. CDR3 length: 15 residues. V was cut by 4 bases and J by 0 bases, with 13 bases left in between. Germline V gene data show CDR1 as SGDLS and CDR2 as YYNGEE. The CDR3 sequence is CASSPDGFMNTEAFF. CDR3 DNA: TGTGCCAGCAGCCCAGACGGGTTCATGAACACTGAAGCTTTCTTT.

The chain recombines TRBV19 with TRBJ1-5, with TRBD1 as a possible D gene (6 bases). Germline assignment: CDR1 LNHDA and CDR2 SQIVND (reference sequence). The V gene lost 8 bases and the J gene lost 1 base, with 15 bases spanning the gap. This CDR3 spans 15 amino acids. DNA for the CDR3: TGTGCCAGTCGGTCAGGGGATGAAAGCAATCAGCCCCAGCATTTT. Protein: CASRSGDESNQPQHF.

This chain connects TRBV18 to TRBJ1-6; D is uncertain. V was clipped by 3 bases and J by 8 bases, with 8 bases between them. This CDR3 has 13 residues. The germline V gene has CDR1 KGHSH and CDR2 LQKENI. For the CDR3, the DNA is TGTGCCAGCTCACCGAATGAGGATTCACCCCTCCACTTT. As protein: CASSPNEDSPLHF.

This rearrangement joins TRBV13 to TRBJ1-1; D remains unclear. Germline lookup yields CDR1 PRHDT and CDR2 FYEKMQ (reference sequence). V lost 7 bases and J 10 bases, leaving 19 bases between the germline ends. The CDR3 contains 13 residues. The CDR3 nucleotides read TGTGCCAGCACCGGTACGGTAATCGAGGGAGCTTTCTTT. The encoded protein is CASTGTVIEGAFF.

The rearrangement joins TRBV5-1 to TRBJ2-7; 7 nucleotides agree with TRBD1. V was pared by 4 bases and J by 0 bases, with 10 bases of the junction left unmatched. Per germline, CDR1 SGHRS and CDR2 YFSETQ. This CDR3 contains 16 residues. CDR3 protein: CASSLSTQGSSYEQYF. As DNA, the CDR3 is TGCGCCAGCAGCCTTTCGACACAGGGGAGCTCCTACGAGCAGTACTTC. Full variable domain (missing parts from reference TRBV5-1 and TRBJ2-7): KAGVTQTPRYLIKTRGQQVTLSCSPISGHRSVSWYQQTPGQGLQFLFEYFSETQRNKGNFPGRFSGRQFSNSRSEMNVSTLELGDSALYLCASSLSTQGSSYEQYFGPGTRLTVT.

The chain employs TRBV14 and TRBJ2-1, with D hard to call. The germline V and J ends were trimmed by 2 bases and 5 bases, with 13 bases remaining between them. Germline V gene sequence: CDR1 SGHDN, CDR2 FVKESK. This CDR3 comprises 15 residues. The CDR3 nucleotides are TGTGCCAGCAGCCAATTTCAGGTGGAAAACAATGAGCAGTTCTTC. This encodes CASSQFQVENNEQFF.

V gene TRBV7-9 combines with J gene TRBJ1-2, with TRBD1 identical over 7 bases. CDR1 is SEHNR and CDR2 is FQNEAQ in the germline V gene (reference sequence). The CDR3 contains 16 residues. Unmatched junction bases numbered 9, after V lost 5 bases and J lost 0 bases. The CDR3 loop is CASSATPGGPNYGYTF. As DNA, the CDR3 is TGTGCCAGCAGCGCCACTCCAGGGGGACCTAACTATGGCTACACCTTC.

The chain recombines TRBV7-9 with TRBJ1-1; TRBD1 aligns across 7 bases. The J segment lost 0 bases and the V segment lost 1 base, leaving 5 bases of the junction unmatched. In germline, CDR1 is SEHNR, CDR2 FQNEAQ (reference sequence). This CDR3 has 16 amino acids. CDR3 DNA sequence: TGTGCCAGCAGCTTAGGAAGGGGGCTCATGAACACTGAAGCTTTCTTT. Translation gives CASSLGRGLMNTEAFF.

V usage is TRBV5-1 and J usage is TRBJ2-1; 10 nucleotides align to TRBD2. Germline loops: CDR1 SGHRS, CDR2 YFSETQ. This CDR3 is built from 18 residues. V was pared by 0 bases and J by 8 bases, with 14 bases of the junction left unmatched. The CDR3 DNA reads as TGCGCCAGCAGCTTGGGGCGCTCACAGCGGGGGGGTATCGATGAGCAGTTCTTC. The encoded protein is CASSLGRSQRGGIDEQFF.

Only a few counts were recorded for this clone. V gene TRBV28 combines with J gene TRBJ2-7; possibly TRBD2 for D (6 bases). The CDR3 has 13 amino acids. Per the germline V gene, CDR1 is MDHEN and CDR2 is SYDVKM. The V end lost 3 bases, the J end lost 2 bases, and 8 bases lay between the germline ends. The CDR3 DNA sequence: TGTGCCAGCAGTTTCGGGGAGGCCTACGAGCAGTACTTC. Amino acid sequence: CASSFGEAYEQYF.

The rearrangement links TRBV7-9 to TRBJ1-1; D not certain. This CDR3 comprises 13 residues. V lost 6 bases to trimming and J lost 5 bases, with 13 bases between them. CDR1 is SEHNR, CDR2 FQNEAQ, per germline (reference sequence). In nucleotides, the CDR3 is TGTGCCAGCAGGGCGGCGGGATTGACTGAAGCTTTCTTT. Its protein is CASRAAGLTEAFF.

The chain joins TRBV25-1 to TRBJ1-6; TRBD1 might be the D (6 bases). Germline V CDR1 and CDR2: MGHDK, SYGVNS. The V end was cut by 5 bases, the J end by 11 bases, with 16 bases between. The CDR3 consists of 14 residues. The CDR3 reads CASSKHREETPLHF. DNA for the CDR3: TGTGCCAGCAGTAAGCACAGGGAAGAAACACCCCTCCACTTT.

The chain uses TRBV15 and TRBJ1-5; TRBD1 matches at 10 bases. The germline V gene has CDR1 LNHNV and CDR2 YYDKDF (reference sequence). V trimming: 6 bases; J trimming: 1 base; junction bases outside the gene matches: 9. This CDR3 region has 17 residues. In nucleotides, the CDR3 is TGTGCCACCAGTAGGGGGGGACAGGGGATAAGCAATCAGCCCCAGCATTTT. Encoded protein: CATSRGGQGISNQPQHF.

The CDR3 DNA follows: TGCAGCGCAAGACTAGCGCACGAGCAGTTCTTC. This encodes CSARLAHEQFF. The J gene is TRBJ2-1, the V gene TRBV29-1; 8 bases map to TRBD2. The CDR3 is made up of 11 amino acids. J gave up 10 bases and V 7 bases, and 6 bases lay outside the gene matches. CDR1 and CDR2 (germline): SQVTM, ANQGSEA.

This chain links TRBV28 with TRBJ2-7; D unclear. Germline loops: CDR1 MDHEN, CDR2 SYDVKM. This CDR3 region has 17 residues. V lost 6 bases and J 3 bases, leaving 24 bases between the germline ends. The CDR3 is CASRGMFGTPSVYEQYF. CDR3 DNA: TGTGCCAGCAGGGGCATGTTTGGCACCCCATCAGTCTACGAGCAGTACTTC.

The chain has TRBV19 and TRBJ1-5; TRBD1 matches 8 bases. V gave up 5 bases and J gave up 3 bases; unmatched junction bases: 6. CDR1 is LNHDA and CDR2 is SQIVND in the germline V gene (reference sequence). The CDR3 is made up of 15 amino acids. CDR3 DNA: TGTGCCAGTAGTTCCCGGACAGGGTTCAATCAGCCCCAGCATTTT. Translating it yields CASSSRTGFNQPQHF.

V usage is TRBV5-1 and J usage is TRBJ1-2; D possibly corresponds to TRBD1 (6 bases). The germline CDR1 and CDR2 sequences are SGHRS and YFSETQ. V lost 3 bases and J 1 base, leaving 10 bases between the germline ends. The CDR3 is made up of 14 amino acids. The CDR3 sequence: CASSSGTSNYGYTF. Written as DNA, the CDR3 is TGCGCCAGCAGCTCCGGGACAAGTAACTATGGCTACACCTTC.

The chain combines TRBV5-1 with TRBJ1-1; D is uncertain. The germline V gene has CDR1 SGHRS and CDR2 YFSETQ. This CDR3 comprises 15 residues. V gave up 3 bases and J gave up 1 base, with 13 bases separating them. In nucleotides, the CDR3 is TGCGCCAGCAGCTCGGGTCTCAATCCGAACACTGAAGCTTTCTTT. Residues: CASSSGLNPNTEAFF. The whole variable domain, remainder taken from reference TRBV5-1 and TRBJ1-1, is KAGVTQTPRYLIKTRGQQVTLSCSPISGHRSVSWYQQTPGQGLQFLFEYFSETQRNKGNFPGRFSGRQFSNSRSEMNVSTLELGDSALYLCASSSGLNPNTEAFFGQGTRLTVV.